The clone carrying this T cell receptor beta chain occurred many times. MiXCR, run by TCRdb on the 5' RACE reads, gives a single entry per CDR3 protein. The table lists a few hundred thousand distinct CDR3 sequences, roughly 4% of them singletons, with 19% in the top ten. These data are taken from a study of T cells after yellow fever vaccination. The germline V and J ends were trimmed by 3 bases and 0 bases, with 8 bases remaining between them. This CDR3 has 14 residues. The chain recombines TRBV12-3 or TRBV12-4 with TRBJ2-5; D ambiguous. This receptor was obtained from a man between 18 and 29 years old who received the YFV17D yellow fever vaccine. The sample here was PBMCs, taken 15 days after the yellow fever booster vaccination. CDR3 in DNA: TGTGCCAGCAGTTTTATGACATACCAAGAGACCCAGTACTTC. Protein sequence: CASSFMTYQETQYF.